The TCR beta chain described here comes from a study of T cells in Graves' hyperthyroidism and ophthalmopathy. The CDR3 totals 12 residues. V was trimmed by 3 bases and J by 8 bases, leaving 10 bases between them. A patient was excluded if there was uncontrolled infection, other autoimmune disease, pregnancy or lactation. Diagnoses were established using clinical symptoms, serum thyroxine and TRAb, thyroid ultrasound and orbital computed tomography. This sample holds PBMCs from approximately 9 ml fresh peripheral blood. The sample holds many counts of this clonotype. Amplification yielded TCR beta CDR3 regions, with RNA transcripts as the source. A first-round RT-PCR of the TCR CDR3 used the HTBI primer set. TCRdb re-called the multiplex PCR reads with MiXCR, one entry per CDR3 protein. The sample contains a few hundred thousand distinct CDR3 sequences, around 15% of which appear only once.

The origin of this receptor is a woman between 40 and 55 years old with Graves' ophthalmopathy. The specimen sequenced was blood. The chain is built from TRBV12-3 or TRBV12-4 and TRBJ1-2; no definite D call. The CDR3 protein is CASSFQTEGYTF. DNA of the CDR3: TGTGCCAGCAGTTTCCAGACGGAGGGCTACACCTTC.